This T cell receptor beta chain was sequenced for a study of blood T cells in healthy people across ages. There are a few counts of this clonotype. Antigen: not known. Study results and limitations: In the absence of known donor CMV status, changes in expanded clonotypes were possibly confounded. Samples with more naive T cells showed higher observed beta diversity.

The CDR3 spans 15 residues. Germline V lookup: CDR1 MNHEY, CDR2 SMNVEV (reference sequence). With V trimmed by 3 bases and J by 9 bases, 10 bases remained unmatched. Total RNA amounts of at least 6 micrograms were extracted per sample. A sample-barcoded 5' primer and a J-beta primer mix were used in a second PCR of roughly 6 to 11 cycles. Each cDNA molecule was tagged by a template-switch adaptor that had 12 random nucleotides. TCRdb reprocessed the 5' RACE reads with MiXCR, giving one entry per CDR3 protein. The sample has roughly 410,000 distinct CDR3 sequences; 50% to 60% are singletons. Sequencing was carried out using blood. The receptor's source is a man in his sixties in good health. The rearrangement joins TRBV27 to TRBJ1-2; 10 bases map to TRBD1. The DNA of the CDR3 is TGTGCCAGCAGTTTCGCCGGGACAGGGGACCGACGCTACACCTTC. It specifies CASSFAGTGDRRYTF.